This T cell receptor beta chain was sequenced for a study of cytomegalovirus exposure and HLA in healthy donors. Trimming pared 3 bases from V and 3 bases from J, leaving 6 bases between. The CDR3 has 13 amino acids. CDR1 is LNHDA, CDR2 SQIVND, per germline (reference sequence). It was with 60 Vbeta and 13 Jbeta primers that the PCR ran. Produced via immunoSEQ multiplex PCR; TCRdb's table is partial and in-frame only. The top ten clones hold around 1.6% of a sample with 110,000 to 150,000 clones, 70% to 75% of them seen once. Study-wide results and caveats: Several of the most significant clusters were apparently associated with common viral pathogens in a later analysis.

This clone was seen only a few times. The antigen is undetermined. Sequenced: PBMCs. The receptor was isolated from a woman aged 30 to 39 in good health and CMV-seronegative. The V and J genes are TRBV19 and TRBJ1-3, with D uncertain. The CDR3 is CASSINGGNTIYF. CDR3 nucleotides: TGTGCCAGTAGTATCAACGGTGGAAACACCATATATTTT.